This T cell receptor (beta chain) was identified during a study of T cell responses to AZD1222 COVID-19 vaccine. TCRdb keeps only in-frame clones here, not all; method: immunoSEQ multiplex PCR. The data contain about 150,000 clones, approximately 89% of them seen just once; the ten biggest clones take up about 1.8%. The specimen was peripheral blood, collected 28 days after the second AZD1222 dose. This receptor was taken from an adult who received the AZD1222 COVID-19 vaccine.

The CDR3 nucleotides are TGTGCCAGCAGACCAGGGGGTTTGAGGGCCTACAATGAGCAGTTCTTC. Translating gives CASRPGGLRAYNEQFF. The chain uses TRBV3-1 (or the pseudogene TRBV3-2) and TRBJ2-1; TRBD1 matches at 7 bases. Germline V gene lookup returns CDR1 LGHDT and CDR2 YNNKEL (reference sequence). V was clipped by 6 bases and J by 2 bases; unmatched bases: 10. The CDR3 has 16 amino acids.